This T cell receptor beta chain was found in a study of T cell responses to AZD1222 COVID-19 vaccine. The study, taken as a whole, reports: The study found vaccine-associated CD4 TCRs spanning spike, dominant at 160-218 and 743-854. Clonal diversity may have been underestimated, and the donors were mostly white British, with more females than males.

Sequencing was performed with immunoSEQ multiplex PCR; in TCRdb, only in-frame clones are kept and a portion is missing. The sample shows around 81,000 clones, about 82% of them seen only once. Turning to this clone: Its antigen remains unknown.

This TCR derives from an adult in good health. Material: peripheral blood, obtained on day 0 of AZD1222 vaccination.

The CDR3 nucleotides read TGTGCCAGCTCACCCGGGAGCGCTAATGAAAAACTGTTTTTT. This translates into CASSPGSANEKLFF. The chain recombines TRBV18 with TRBJ1-4, with D uncertain. The CDR3 is made up of 14 amino acids. V was cut by 3 bases and J by 3 bases, with 8 bases left in between. The germline V gene has CDR1 KGHSH and CDR2 LQKENI.